This T cell receptor beta chain was profiled in a study of cytomegalovirus exposure and HLA in healthy donors. General study results and limits: Apart from CMV serostatus, no immune exposure information was available.

V dropped 3 bases and J dropped 5; count of bases not matched to a gene: 9. Germline V gives CDR1 SGHDT, CDR2 YYEEEE. CDR3 length: 15 amino acids. The PCR ran on 60 Vbeta and 13 Jbeta primers. Method: immunoSEQ multiplex PCR; TCRdb's copy keeps in-frame clones and lacks some. The sample features 150,000 or so clones, with under 2% in its top ten. Remarks on this clone: Its antigen is undetermined. Other nucleotide sequences in the sample specify the same CDR3.

Healthy bone marrow donors supplied every sample. Though nominally healthy at sampling, donors likely had unrecorded immune exposures. This receptor was obtained from a woman in her forties or fifties in good health and CMV-seronegative. Source material: PBMCs. V and J are TRBV5-6 and TRBJ2-5, with 8 bases that match TRBD1. This chain's CDR3 is CASSSATSGGETQYF. CDR3 in DNA: TGTGCCAGCAGCTCCGCAACATCAGGGGGCGAGACCCAGTACTTC.